This TCR beta chain emerged from a study of cytomegalovirus exposure and HLA in healthy donors. Germline-derived CDR1 and CDR2 are SGHVS and FNYEAQ. The V end lost 5 bases, the J end lost 4 bases, and 21 bases lay between the germline ends. This CDR3 spans 17 amino acids. About this clone: The target antigen is unknown.

Assay used: immunoSEQ multiplex PCR; TCRdb lists only in-frame clones, some missing. The sample gives some 290,000 clones, approximately 88% of which show up once; around 0.91% is in the top ten. The donors were members of the validation cohort comprising approximately 110 subjects, separate from the approximately 710-subject first cohort. Study-level results: The listing of 150 or so TCR beta chains classed them as cytomegalovirus-associated.

The source of this sequence is a man aged 25 to 45 in good health and CMV-seronegative. J is TRBJ1-3 and V is TRBV7-6; possible D gene TRBD1, 6 bases. The sequenced sample was PBMCs. In nucleotides, the CDR3 is TGTGCCAGCAGCACACAGGCGGGGGGCGCGAGCGGAAACACCATATATTTT. This encodes CASSTQAGGASGNTIYF.